The rows below give T cell receptor beta chains drawn from one sample of a study of metastatic and nonmetastatic thyroid tumors. TCRdb reanalyzed the PCR reads via MiXCR. The repertoire holds 22,000 or so clones, with approximately 22% as singletons. The specimen was blood. The receptor source for this set is a male donor with papillary thyroid cancer or a benign thyroid nodule (not recorded which). Some clones in this sample may be carry-over from other donors' samples. Each CDR3 is given with its conserved first and last residue. The order of the fields is J gene, V gene, clone size, D gene, CDR3 protein, CDR3 DNA. The D gene is left open where the match is weak. Rows give clone size only sometimes, using once, few, many, or a class for an expanded clone.

>TRBJ2-5|TRBV4-2|many|TRBD1
CASSRGQATETQYF
TGTGCCAGCAGCCGCGGACAGGCAACAGAGACCCAGTACTTC
>TRBJ2-1|TRBV27|.|TRBD2
CASSIGGVTYNEQFF
TGTGCCAGCAGTATCGGGGGGGTAACCTACAATGAGCAGTTCTTC
>TRBJ1-1|TRBV12-3/TRBV12-4|.|.
CASSPARWGIYADTEAFF
TGTGCCAGCAGTCCAGCTCGGTGGGGCATTTATGCGGACACTGAAGCTTTCTTT
>TRBJ1-1|TRBV10-3|many|TRBD1
CAISVDRETEAFF
TGTGCCATCAGCGTGGACAGGGAGACTGAAGCTTTCTTT
>TRBJ2-7|TRBV2|many|TRBD1
CASNPGQGYEQYF
TGTGCCAGCAACCCCGGACAGGGCTACGAGCAGTACTTC
>TRBJ2-7|TRBV4-2|many|.
CASSQDRGRGYEQYF
TGTGCCAGCAGCCAAGACCGGGGGCGAGGCTACGAGCAGTACTTC
>TRBJ2-5|TRBV19|.|.
CASSIQLSQETQYF
TGTGCCAGTAGTATCCAGCTCTCACAAGAGACCCAGTACTTC
>TRBJ1-3|TRBV28|.|TRBD1
CASSFSRGQGNTIYF
TGTGCCAGCAGTTTCTCTAGGGGGCAAGGAAACACCATATATTTT
>TRBJ2-3|TRBV7-3|many|.
CASSLLGSADTQYF
TGTGCCAGCAGCTTATTGGGAAGTGCAGATACGCAGTATTTT
>TRBJ1-5|TRBV10-1|few|.
CASSDPGLNQPQHF
TGCGCCAGCAGTGACCCAGGGCTCAATCAGCCCCAGCATTTT
>TRBJ2-7|TRBV2|few|TRBD2
CASSELAVYEQYF
TGTGCCAGCAGTGAACTAGCGGTCTACGAGCAGTACTTC
>TRBJ2-1|TRBV9|.|.
CASSTSRGRGVVPEQFF
TGTGCCAGCAGCACCTCCCGGGGGCGCGGGGTTGTCCCTGAGCAGTTCTTC
>TRBJ1-5|TRBV12-3/TRBV12-4|.|.
CASSFEYNQPQHF
TGTGCCAGCAGTTTCGAATACAATCAGCCCCAGCATTTT
>TRBJ2-1|TRBV5-1|.|TRBD1
CASSKEQGARSDEQFF
TGCGCCAGCAGCAAGGAACAGGGGGCACGGAGCGATGAGCAGTTCTTC
>TRBJ2-1|TRBV5-1|many|.
CASSLGRTNSGNEQFF
TGCGCCAGCAGCTTGGGTCGGACTAACTCCGGCAATGAGCAGTTCTTC
>TRBJ2-2|TRBV19|many|.
CASSQLGGELFF
TGTGCCAGTAGTCAATTGGGAGGGGAGCTGTTTTTT
>TRBJ2-1|TRBV29-1|many|.
CSVPPGLQGRLGWNEQFF
TGCAGCGTCCCACCGGGACTGCAAGGCCGACTAGGTTGGAATGAGCAGTTCTTC
>TRBJ2-5|TRBV27|many|TRBD1
CASSPSRQGAGETQYF
TGTGCCAGCAGTCCCTCTAGACAGGGGGCCGGAGAGACCCAGTACTTC
>TRBJ2-7|TRBV14|many|TRBD2
CASRGGLPPYEQYF
TGTGCCAGCCGGGGGGGACTTCCCCCCTACGAGCAGTACTTC
>TRBJ1-2|TRBV6-1|many|TRBD1
CASSKDREGYGYTF
TGTGCCAGCAGTAAGGACAGGGAGGGCTATGGCTACACCTTC
>TRBJ2-5|TRBV6-1|many|TRBD1
CASSRDSQETQYF
TGTGCCAGCAGTAGGGACAGCCAAGAGACCCAGTATTTC
>TRBJ2-5|TRBV4-2|.|TRBD2
CASSQVSSGTGETQYF
TGTGCCAGCAGCCAAGTGTCTAGCGGCACGGGAGAGACCCAGTACTTC
>TRBJ1-2|TRBV28|few|.
CASMDLSNYGYTF
TGTGCCAGTATGGACCTGAGTAACTATGGCTACACCTTC
>TRBJ2-7|TRBV20-1|many|.
CSASDGGGHEQYF
TGCAGTGCTAGCGACGGAGGTGGGCACGAGCAGTACTTC
>TRBJ2-5|TRBV6-4|medium-sized|.
CASSPNSEGGETQYF
TGTGCCAGCAGCCCGAATAGTGAGGGGGGGGAGACCCAGTACTTC
>TRBJ1-1|TRBV13|few|TRBD1
CASSRQGQNTEAFF
TGTGCCAGCAGCCGACAGGGACAGAACACTGAAGCTTTCTTT
>TRBJ2-3|TRBV12-3/TRBV12-4|few|.
CASSAGLGTQYF
TGTGCCAGCAGTGCCGGGCTAGGTACGCAGTATTTT
>TRBJ2-7|TRBV2|many|TRBD1
CARGTTRGSHEQYF
TGTGCCAGAGGTACCACCAGGGGGTCCCACGAGCAGTACTTC
>TRBJ1-4|TRBV30|many|.
CAWLSQTNEKLFF
TGTGCCTGGCTCAGTCAAACTAATGAAAAACTGTTTTTT
>TRBJ1-1|TRBV12-3/TRBV12-4|.|.
CANSFGAAMGSTEAFF
TGTGCCAACAGTTTTGGGGCAGCGATGGGGAGCACTGAAGCTTTCTTT
>TRBJ2-1|TRBV5-4|many|TRBD2
CASSSTSGEQFF
TGTGCCAGCAGCTCGACTAGCGGGGAGCAGTTCTTC
>TRBJ1-1|TRBV7-6|.|.
CASSLEAVNTEAFF
TGTGCCAGCAGCTTAGAGGCGGTGAACACTGAAGCTTTCTTT
>TRBJ2-1|TRBV30|many|.
CAWSGFSGRPGEQFF
TGTGCCTGGAGTGGATTTTCCGGCCGACCAGGTGAGCAGTTCTTC
>TRBJ2-5|TRBV10-3|many|.
CAISESGHRQETQYF
TGTGCCATCAGTGAGTCGGGACACCGCCAAGAGACCCAATACTTC
>TRBJ2-1|TRBV11-2|.|TRBD2
CASSGRLAGGTWNEQFF
TGTGCCAGCAGCGGTAGACTAGCGGGAGGGACCTGGAATGAGCAGTTCTTC
>TRBJ1-2|TRBV7-8|few|TRBD1
CASSLAPGTGFYGYTF
TGTGCCAGCAGCTTAGCCCCCGGGACAGGGTTTTATGGCTACACCTTC
>TRBJ1-6|TRBV28|many|.
CASQRANSPLHF
TGTGCCAGCCAGCGGGCTAATTCACCCCTCCACTTT
>TRBJ2-7|TRBV20-1|many|.
CSAPARERYEQYF
TGCAGTGCCCCGGCGAGGGAGCGCTACGAGCAGTACTTC
>TRBJ2-1|TRBV6-1|few|TRBD2
CASTPSGSYNEQFF
TGTGCCAGCACACCTAGCGGGAGTTACAATGAGCAGTTCTTC
>TRBJ1-5|TRBV7-8|.|.
CASSFKGPVELVGQPQHF
TGTGCCAGCAGCTTTAAGGGACCCGTAGAACTCGTGGGGCAGCCCCAGCATTTT
>TRBJ2-2|TRBV19|.|.
CASRDRTNTGELFF
TGTGCCAGTCGAGACAGGACGAACACCGGGGAGCTGTTTTTT
>TRBJ2-7|TRBV2|many|.
CASTRQVTYEQYF
TGTGCCAGCACGAGACAGGTAACCTACGAGCAGTACTTC
>TRBJ2-1|TRBV11-2|many|TRBD1
CASSKGTASYNEQFF
TGTGCCAGCAGCAAGGGGACAGCTTCCTACAATGAGCAGTTCTTC
>TRBJ2-6|TRBV28|many|TRBD1
CASSLGQARSGANVLTF
TGTGCCAGCAGTTTGGGACAGGCCCGCTCTGGGGCCAACGTCCTGACTTTC
>TRBJ1-1|TRBV2|few|.
CASIGVRDTEAFF
TGTGCCAGCATAGGGGTAAGGGACACTGAAGCTTTCTTT
>TRBJ1-3|TRBV7-9|many|.
CASSHRKNSGNTIYF
TGTGCCAGCAGCCATCGAAAAAATTCTGGAAACACCATATATTTT
>TRBJ2-3|TRBV20-1|once|TRBD2
CSALSGSGDTQYF
TGCAGTGCTTTGAGCGGGAGTGGAGATACGCAGTATTTT
>TRBJ2-7|TRBV11-3|.|.
CASSHYSQGHSYEQYF
TGTGCCAGCAGCCACTATAGTCAGGGTCACTCCTACGAGCAGTACTTC
>TRBJ1-1|TRBV6-1|few|.
CASRFAGPVTEAFF
TGTGCCAGCAGGTTTGCAGGCCCCGTCACTGAAGCTTTCTTT
>TRBJ2-7|TRBV5-1|many|.
CASSLLGVMGEQYF
TGCGCCAGCAGCTTGTTAGGGGTAATGGGGGAGCAGTACTTC
>TRBJ2-7|TRBV6-1|.|.
CASSGQRAGEQNF
TGTGCCAGTTCGGGACAGCGGGCGGGCGAGCAGAACTTC
>TRBJ2-3|TRBV12-3/TRBV12-4|many|.
CASSLSGGASTDTQYF
TGTGCCAGCAGTTTATCCGGGGGTGCTAGCACAGATACGCAGTATTTT
>TRBJ2-5|TRBV12-3/TRBV12-4|many|.
CASSLMDSETQYF
TGTGCCAGCAGTTTAATGGATTCGGAGACCCAGTACTTC
>TRBJ2-2|TRBV12-3/TRBV12-4|many|TRBD1
CASSLRGQDSGEPFF
TGTGCCAGCAGTTTAAGGGGACAGGATTCCGGGGAGCCGTTTTTT
>TRBJ2-7|TRBV30|.|TRBD2
CAWSGTSVWEQYF
TGTGCCTGGAGCGGGACTAGCGTGTGGGAGCAGTACTTC
>TRBJ2-2|TRBV2|.|.
CATASEVGTGELFF
TGTGCCACCGCCAGTGAGGTTGGGACCGGGGAGCTGTTTTTT
>TRBJ1-2|TRBV15|few|.
CATSRDQGFGYTF
TGTGCCACCAGCAGAGATCAGGGGTTCGGCTACACCTTC
>TRBJ2-7|TRBV28|few|.
CASNPTGASYEQYF
TGTGCCAGCAACCCGACGGGGGCGTCCTACGAGCAGTACTTC
>TRBJ1-5|TRBV28|many|.
CASSDLDKLNQPQHF
TGTGCCAGCAGTGATCTTGACAAGTTGAATCAGCCCCAGCATTTT